Below, 22 T cell receptor beta chains from the same sample are listed, as sequenced in a study of blood T cell repertoires in COVID-19. Repertoires were generated with immunoSEQ multiplex PCR, while TCRdb's copy carries only in-frame clones and drops some. The sample yields about 76,000 clones, under 95% seen once. Input material: peripheral blood. The receptors here all came from a human donor in a cohort sampled during active COVID-19.

The CDR3 protein is CASSPIGTSGRHEQFF. The CDR3 DNA reads TGTGCCAGCAGCCCCATAGGGACTAGCGGGAGGCATGAGCAGTTCTTC. This chain uses TRBV7-2 with TRBJ2-1, with TRBD2 matching 15 bases. The V gene end was trimmed by 5 bases and the J gene end by 8 bases; junction bases not matched to a gene: 7. The CDR3 totals 16 residues. CDR1 and CDR2 from the germline V gene are SGHTA and FQGNSA.

This chain joins TRBV5-4 and TRBJ2-1, with TRBD1 matching 8 bases. After removal of 5 bases from V and 4 bases from J, the junction contained 8 bases not matched to a gene. The CDR3 runs 15 residues. CDR1 is SGHNT and CDR2 is YYREEE in the germline V gene (reference sequence). The CDR3 coding sequence is TGTGCCAGCAGTTCCCCGGGACAGGCGTACAATGAGCAGTTCTTC. Translated, it gives CASSSPGQAYNEQFF.

The chain uses TRBV9 and TRBJ1-1, with TRBD1 as a possible D gene (5 bases). Germline V gives CDR1 SGDLS, CDR2 YYNGEE. The length of the CDR3 is 13 residues. V shed 4 bases and J shed 7 bases, with 14 bases lying between them. CDR3 sequence (DNA): TGTGCCAGCAGCCCGCGACAGAGCTATGAAGCTTTCTTT. Translated: CASSPRQSYEAFF.

The V and J genes are TRBV6-1 and TRBJ1-6; weak D call: TRBD1 (6 bases). This CDR3 contains 14 residues. Germline V gene lookup returns CDR1 MNHNS and CDR2 SASEGT. Trimming removed 3 bases at V and 11 bases at J, with 14 bases between. CDR3 DNA sequence: TGTGCCAGCAGTGATGGGCAGGGGCAGACACCCCTCCACTTT. It encodes CASSDGQGQTPLHF.

This chain connects TRBV18 to TRBJ2-2; D is undetermined. V gave up 1 base and J gave up 0 bases, with 9 bases separating them. The CDR3 runs to 16 residues. Germline lookup yields CDR1 KGHSH and CDR2 LQKENI. DNA for the CDR3: TGTGCCAGCTCACCACAAGTACAGACGAACACCGGGGAGCTGTTTTTT. It codes for CASSPQVQTNTGELFF.

The chain has TRBV5-4 and TRBJ2-2; 8 nucleotides match TRBD1. Germline loops: CDR1 SGHNT, CDR2 YYREEE (reference sequence). The J segment lost 0 bases and the V segment lost 3 bases, leaving 4 bases of the junction unmatched. This CDR3 region has 16 residues. The DNA of the CDR3 is TGTGCCAGCAGCTCGTACAGGGGGACGAACACCGGGGAGCTGTTTTTT. Amino acid sequence: CASSSYRGTNTGELFF.

This clone was found once. The chain uses TRBV6-6 and TRBJ2-3, with 10 positions matching TRBD1. The CDR3 consists of 16 residues. CDR1 MNHNY and CDR2 SVGAGI come from the germline V gene (reference sequence). Trimming took 7 bases from V and 4 from J; bases not matched to a gene: 11. CDR3 sequence (DNA): TGTGCCAGCAAAACCCGGACAGGGGGTAACCCAGATACGCAGTATTTT. It is translated as CASKTRTGGNPDTQYF.

This clone was found a few times. This CDR3 reads CASSLDRAMNTEAFF. The CDR3 DNA reads TGTGCCAGCAGCCTGGACAGAGCCATGAACACTGAAGCTTTCTTT. V is TRBV11-2 and J is TRBJ1-1, with D tentatively TRBD1 (6 bases). The CDR3 totals 15 residues. V was cut by 5 bases and J by 0 bases, with 13 bases left in between. Germline assignment: CDR1 SGHAT and CDR2 FQNNGV.

V usage is TRBV28 and J usage is TRBJ2-4, with 7 bases matching TRBD2. Germline-derived CDR1 and CDR2 are MDHEN and SYDVKM. The CDR3 is 16 amino acids. J gave up 0 bases and V 3 bases, and 5 bases lay outside the gene matches. The CDR3 protein is CASSLGGVIAKNIQYF. DNA of the CDR3: TGTGCCAGCAGTTTGGGAGGGGTAATAGCCAAAAACATTCAGTACTTC.

The rearrangement links TRBV6-2 or TRBV6-3 to TRBJ2-2; weak D call: TRBD1 (6 bases). The CDR3 totals 13 residues. Trimming cost V 1 base and J 8 bases, with 8 bases left between them. CDR1 is MNHEY, CDR2 SVGEGT, per germline. DNA for the CDR3: TGTGCCAGCAGTTACTACAGGGCTGGGGAGCTGTTTTTT. As protein: CASSYYRAGELFF.

The rearrangement uses TRBV7-2 and TRBJ2-3, with 7 bases lining up with TRBD1. The CDR3 totals 14 residues. Trimming at V came to 1 base and at J to 7 bases, leaving 5 bases not matched to a gene. CDR1 is SGHTA and CDR2 is FQGNSA in the germline V gene. CDR3 coding DNA: TGTGCCAGCAGCTTAGGACAGGGTCCATATACGCAGTATTTT. It codes for CASSLGQGPYTQYF.

The V and J genes are TRBV30 and TRBJ1-3; D is possibly TRBD1 (5 bases). V was shortened by 1 base and J by 3 bases, with 10 bases between the two germline ends. The CDR3 consists of 14 residues. Germline V lookup: CDR1 GTSNPN, CDR2 SVGIG (reference sequence). Here the CDR3 reads CAWSAPRVGNTIYF. For the CDR3, the DNA is TGTGCCTGGAGTGCCCCCAGGGTTGGAAACACCATATATTTT. Full variable domain (outside the CDR3, taken from reference TRBV30 and TRBJ1-3): SQTIHQWPATLVQPVGSPLSLECTVEGTSNPNLYWYRQAAGRGLQLLFYSVGIGQISSEVPQNLSASRPQDRQFILSSKKLLLSDSGFYLCAWSAPRVGNTIYFGEGSWLTVV.

This chain connects TRBV10-2 to TRBJ2-1, with 13 bases fitting TRBD2. CDR3 length equals 18 residues. V lost 0 bases, J lost 1 base, and 3 bases stayed unmatched. The V gene's germline CDR1 is WSHSY and CDR2 SAAADI. CDR3 residues: CASSESELAGGSYNEQFF. The CDR3 DNA sequence: TGCGCCAGCAGTGAGTCAGAACTAGCGGGAGGGTCCTACAATGAGCAGTTCTTC.

This clone was seen once. The gene calls are TRBV9 and TRBJ1-2, with D possibly matching TRBD1 (5 bases). Germline V gene data show CDR1 as SGDLS and CDR2 as YYNGEE. CDR3 length: 13 amino acids. V shed 3 bases and J shed 7 bases, with 13 bases lying between them. The DNA of the CDR3 is TGTGCCAGCAGCGAGGGGCCCTCTGGTGGCTACACCTTC. Amino acids: CASSEGPSGGYTF.

The V and J genes are TRBV25-1 and TRBJ2-7; TRBD2 aligns across 13 bases. V was clipped by 1 base and J by 8 bases; unmatched bases: 2. CDR1 is MGHDK, CDR2 SYGVNS, per germline. CDR3 length: 14 residues. The CDR3 region is CASSESGLAGKQYF. The CDR3 DNA sequence: TGTGCCAGCAGTGAATCGGGACTAGCGGGAAAGCAGTACTTC.

This chain links TRBV18 with TRBJ2-5, with D maybe TRBD1 (6 bases). The germline CDR1 and CDR2 sequences are KGHSH and LQKENI. The length of the CDR3 is 14 residues. V lost 0 bases and J lost 3, with 8 bases in between. CDR3 coding DNA: TGTGCCAGCTCACCACCCAGGGGTAAAGAGACCCAGTACTTC. Protein product: CASSPPRGKETQYF.

The J gene is TRBJ2-5, the V gene TRBV18, with D maybe TRBD2 (6 bases). Germline V gives CDR1 KGHSH, CDR2 LQKENI. CDR3 length equals 13 residues. The V gene lost 4 bases and the J gene lost 4 bases, with 10 bases spanning the gap. CDR3 nucleotides: TGTGCCAGCTCACTAGAAGCGGGAGAGACCCAGTACTTC. Protein sequence: CASSLEAGETQYF.

This chain connects TRBV19 to TRBJ1-1, with a possible D match to TRBD1 (5 bases). Trimming took 2 bases from V and 1 from J, leaving 11 bases between them. CDR1 and CDR2 (germline): LNHDA, SQIVND (reference sequence). The length of the CDR3 is 15 residues. The CDR3 region is CASSIYQGSNTEAFF. The CDR3 nucleotides read TGTGCCAGTAGTATATACCAGGGCTCGAACACTGAAGCTTTCTTT.

J is TRBJ2-1 and V is TRBV7-9; 10 nucleotides align to TRBD2. Germline CDR1 is SEHNR and CDR2 is FQNEAQ (reference sequence). The CDR3 has 18 amino acids. Germline trimming cut 1 base from V and 2 bases from J; bases unmatched to any gene: 8. This chain's CDR3 is CASSLVGLSGRAYNEQFF. The DNA for the CDR3 is TGTGCCAGCAGCTTAGTAGGTTTGAGCGGGAGGGCCTACAATGAGCAGTTCTTC.

The rearrangement joins TRBV18 to TRBJ1-6; 9 bases agree with TRBD1. Germline-derived CDR1 and CDR2 are KGHSH and LQKENI. This CDR3 is built from 15 residues. Trimming removed 3 bases from V and 10 bases from J; junction bases left unmatched: 7. The CDR3 is CASSPRGTGISPLHF. In DNA form, the CDR3 reads TGTGCCAGCTCACCGAGAGGGACAGGGATCTCACCCCTCCACTTT.

The genes are TRBV6-6 and TRBJ2-7, with D possibly matching TRBD2 (5 bases). Germline CDR1 is MNHNY and CDR2 is SVGAGI (reference sequence). CDR3 length: 16 residues. Trimming shortened V by 4 bases and J by 4 bases, and 20 bases separated the two germline ends. In DNA, the CDR3 is TGTGCCAGCAGTTCTCTTCGCTTGAAGCGGAAATACGAGCAGTACTTC. Translated: CASSSLRLKRKYEQYF.

This chain uses TRBV5-1 with TRBJ2-2; D is perhaps TRBD2 (6 bases). The germline gives CDR1 SGHRS, CDR2 YFSETQ. Trimming removed 0 bases at V and 3 bases at J, with 9 bases between. There are 15 residues in the CDR3. Written as DNA, the CDR3 is TGCGCCAGCAGCTTGGACGGGAGTGACACCGGGGAGCTGTTTTTT. It yields the protein CASSLDGSDTGELFF.